Listed below are T cell receptor beta chains from one sample, sequenced in a study of blood T cell repertoires in COVID-19. The data were produced by immunoSEQ multiplex PCR, yet TCRdb's version contains in-frame clones alone and is incomplete. The repertoire includes 130,000 to 150,000 clones, 65% to 85% of them detected once, and 10% to 15% sits in the top ten. Sequencing used peripheral blood. The receptors originated from a man aged 60 to 75 with active or convalescent COVID-19. Both conserved end residues are trimmed from each CDR3.

TRBV11-2	TRBJ1-6	12	ASSWTGSNSPLH
TRBV27	TRBJ2-3	12	ASREGLGTDTQY
TRBV6-2/TRBV6-3	TRBJ1-4	11	ASSSSTNEKLF
TRBV4-3	TRBJ1-4	14	ASSQRDRVVNEKLF
TRBV5-1	TRBJ1-1	12	ASSVNLGSTEAF
TRBV4-2	TRBJ1-5	14	ASSQGAGSSNQPQH
TRBV7-9	TRBJ2-7	13	ASSSPGQPPFEQY
TRBV7-2	TRBJ1-2	14	ASSLRGGPFNYGYT
TRBV5-5	TRBJ1-1	11	ASSRDSYTEAF
TRBV21-1	TRBJ2-7	13	ASSKVRDRGHEQY
TRBV19	TRBJ1-1	12	ASSEGAENTEAF
TRBV9	TRBJ1-4	17	ASSVSIEEGFMGNEKLF
TRBV7-2	TRBJ2-3	13	ASSKVEYSTDTQY
TRBV16	TRBJ2-7	12	ASSHNGGSYEQY
TRBV7-2	TRBJ2-3	13	ASSLGTGFGDTQY
TRBV2	TRBJ2-7	13	ASSEVGPLGAEQY
TRBV6-5	TRBJ2-7	12	ASSYSGTAYEQY
TRBV7-2	TRBJ2-3	13	ASSLVSGSTDTQY